This is a list of T cell receptor beta chains from one sample in a study of read filtering for tumor transcriptome and immune sequencing. Via MiXCR, TCRdb re-called the reads, giving one row per CDR3 protein. The profile covers tens of thousands of distinct CDR3 sequences, with about 19% appearing a single time and approximately 10% taken by the ten largest. Sequencing was carried out using a population of CD138-negative cells sorted from bone marrow. The receptors stem from a donor aged 40 or older with multiple myeloma. Both conserved end residues are part of each CDR3. D genes are given only for firm matches. Not all rows give a size; the values are once, few, many and, for expanded clones, a class.

clone_size	j_call	d_call	v_call	cdr3_aa	cdr3_nt
few	TRBJ2-5	NA	TRBV12-3/TRBV12-4	CAGSSLRQYASPETQYF	TGTGCCGGCAGTTCTCTACGGCAATACGCTTCTCCGGAGACCCAGTACTTC
few	TRBJ2-1	TRBD2	TRBV29-1	CSVAGLAGGQEQFF	TGCAGCGTGGCAGGACTAGCGGGGGGCCAAGAGCAGTTCTTC
many	TRBJ2-7	NA	TRBV28	CASSLRQQARYEQYF	TGTGCCAGCAGTTTAAGGCAGCAAGCTCGCTACGAGCAGTACTTC
many	TRBJ2-5	NA	TRBV7-9	CASSFDLGRETQYF	TGTGCCAGCAGCTTCGATCTTGGTCGGGAGACCCAGTACTTC
many	TRBJ2-3	NA	TRBV5-6	CASSLMGGSSTDTQYF	TGTGCCAGCAGCTTGATGGGCGGTTCTAGCACAGATACGCAGTATTTT
many	TRBJ2-3	NA	TRBV6-4	CASSAPGFRVPDTQYF	TGTGCCAGCAGTGCCCCCGGATTCAGGGTGCCAGATACGCAGTATTTT
medium-sized	TRBJ2-1	NA	TRBV3-2	CASSQGTGTRTYNEQFF	TGTGCCAGCAGCCAGGGAACCGGGACTCGAACTTACAATGAGCAGTTCTTC
NA	TRBJ2-7	TRBD1	TRBV5-1	CSSSLIGQGLHEQYF	TGCTCCAGCAGCTTGATCGGACAGGGCCTCCACGAGCAGTACTTC
few	TRBJ2-3	NA	TRBV7-8	CASSAASALTDTQYF	TGTGCCAGCAGCGCTGCTAGCGCACTCACAGATACGCAGTATTTT
NA	TRBJ1-1	NA	TRBV20-1	CSARAQRTEEAFF	TGCAGTGCTAGAGCTCAGAGGACCGAGGAAGCTTTCTTT
once	TRBJ2-1	NA	TRBV29-1	CSVVGSTYNEQFF	TGCAGCGTTGTAGGTTCCACATACAATGAGCAGTTCTTC
many	TRBJ2-1	TRBD2	TRBV4-1	CASSESGGAPGNEQFF	TGCGCCAGCTCCGAGAGCGGGGGGGCCCCGGGGAATGAGCAGTTCTTC
many	TRBJ2-5	TRBD1	TRBV30	CAWSVGTGGRETQYF	TGTGCCTGGAGTGTAGGGACAGGGGGAAGAGAGACCCAGTACTTC
many	TRBJ2-1	NA	TRBV19	CASTLTSGARINEQFF	TGTGCCAGTACCCTCACCTCGGGGGCGAGGATCAATGAGCAGTTCTTC
many	TRBJ1-3	NA	TRBV6-5	CASSYRQPGNTIYF	TGTGCCAGCAGTTATCGACAGCCAGGAAACACCATATATTTT
NA	TRBJ1-1	TRBD1	TRBV19	CASSRQGVGDTEAFF	TGTGCCAGTAGTAGACAGGGTGTGGGCGACACTGAAGCTTTCTTT
many	TRBJ2-5	NA	TRBV4-2	CASSQEVFLETQYF	TGTGCCAGCAGCCAAGAAGTCTTCCTAGAGACCCAGTACTTC
many	TRBJ2-7	NA	TRBV5-1	CASGQGQGVYEQYF	TGCGCCAGCGGGCAGGGCCAGGGAGTCTACGAGCAGTACTTC
many	TRBJ2-3	TRBD1	TRBV29-1	CSATGQVSTDTQYF	TGCAGCGCAACCGGACAGGTTAGCACAGATACGCAGTATTTT
few	TRBJ2-7	TRBD2	TRBV28	CASSSLTSGSPSYEQYF	TGTGCCAGCAGTTCACTGACTAGCGGGTCCCCCTCCTACGAGCAGTACTTC
few	TRBJ1-1	NA	TRBV5-5	CASSSRGAQVTEAFF	TGTGCCAGCAGCTCGCGGGGGGCCCAGGTCACTGAAGCTTTCTTT
many	TRBJ2-7	NA	TRBV20-1	CSARGVAENYYEQYF	TGCAGTGCGAGGGGTGTAGCGGAAAATTACTACGAGCAGTACTTC
many	TRBJ2-1	TRBD2	TRBV29-1	CSATWGAGFNEQFF	TGCAGCGCGACCTGGGGAGCGGGGTTCAATGAGCAGTTCTTC
NA	TRBJ2-1	TRBD2	TRBV5-1	CASSLAPGLADNEQFF	TGCGCCAGCAGCTTGGCCCCGGGACTAGCGGACAATGAGCAGTTCTTC
many	TRBJ2-5	NA	TRBV20-1	CSVRDWKQETQYF	TGCAGTGTCCGGGACTGGAAACAAGAGACCCAGTACTTC
NA	TRBJ2-1	NA	TRBV12-3/TRBV12-4	CASTIDASAYNDQFF	TGTGCCAGCACTATCGACGCCTCCGCCTACAATGATCAGTTCTTC
NA	TRBJ2-7	NA	TRBV14	CASSLRWTGEQYF	TGTGCCAGCAGCCTCAGATGGACGGGCGAGCAGTACTTC
many	TRBJ2-3	TRBD1	TRBV29-1	CSVPGQETDTQYF	TGCAGCGTACCGGGACAGGAGACAGATACGCAGTATTTT
many	TRBJ2-3	NA	TRBV6-5	CASWRGGTDTQYF	TGTGCCAGCTGGAGGGGGGGCACAGATACGCAGTATTTT
many	TRBJ2-1	NA	TRBV30	CAWRQGDSYNEQFF	TGTGCCTGGAGGCAGGGAGACTCATACAATGAGCAGTTCTTC
many	TRBJ2-7	NA	TRBV7-9	CASSLGGLGEQYF	TGTGCCAGCAGCTTGGGGGGGCTTGGCGAGCAGTACTTC
many	TRBJ2-1	TRBD2	TRBV13	CASSFRLAGLHYNEQFF	TGTGCCAGCAGCTTCAGACTAGCGGGGCTCCACTACAATGAGCAGTTCTTC
many	TRBJ2-1	TRBD2	TRBV5-1	CASSLVSSGRINEQFF	TGCGCCAGCAGCTTGGTCTCTAGCGGGAGAATCAATGAGCAGTTCTTC
many	TRBJ2-3	TRBD2	TRBV7-9	CASSFRTSGSTDTQYF	TGTGCCAGCAGCTTCAGGACTAGCGGAAGCACAGATACGCAGTATTTT
many	TRBJ2-2	NA	TRBV20-1	CSARRGAPSGELFF	TGCAGTGCTAGAAGGGGGGCCCCCTCCGGGGAGCTGTTTTTT
few	TRBJ2-2	TRBD2	TRBV6-5	CASSSPSSGGPYGELFF	TGTGCCAGCAGTTCCCCCAGTAGCGGGGGGCCCTACGGGGAGCTGTTTTTT
NA	TRBJ1-4	NA	TRBV7-2	CASRPGGAIGKLFF	TGTGCCAGCAGGCCCGGGGGTGCGATTGGAAAACTGTTTTTT
many	TRBJ2-1	TRBD2	TRBV20-1	CSLNSLTSGNNEQFF	TGCAGCCTCAACTCATTGACTAGCGGGAACAATGAGCAGTTCTTC
many	TRBJ2-7	NA	TRBV28	CASMGQWYEQYF	TGTGCCAGCATGGGACAATGGTACGAGCAGTACTTC
many	TRBJ1-4	NA	TRBV6-5	CASSYRAVQGEKLFF	TGTGCCAGCAGTTACAGGGCAGTCCAAGGTGAAAAACTGTTTTTT
many	TRBJ2-7	NA	TRBV28	CASSYLITSEQYF	TGTGCCAGCAGTTATCTAATTACGTCCGAGCAGTACTTC
many	TRBJ1-2	NA	TRBV10-1	CASSDQVGGPNYGYTF	TGCGCCAGCAGTGATCAAGTCGGAGGACCGAACTATGGCTACACCTTC
many	TRBJ2-1	NA	TRBV27	CASSLSRAVGGSYNEQFF	TGTGCCAGCAGTTTATCCCGCGCGGTGGGCGGGTCCTACAATGAGCAGTTCTTC
many	TRBJ2-5	TRBD1	TRBV15	CATSRTGSEETQYF	TGTGCCACCAGCAGGACAGGGTCCGAGGAGACCCAGTACTTC
many	TRBJ1-6	NA	TRBV19	CASSIVAMSPLHF	TGTGCCAGTAGTATAGTAGCGATGTCACCCCTCCACTTT
many	TRBJ2-2	NA	TRBV6-2/TRBV6-3	CASSYKASVTGELFF	TGTGCCAGCAGTTACAAGGCTAGCGTCACCGGGGAGCTGTTTTTT
few	TRBJ1-3	NA	TRBV7-2	CASSYPGSPGNTIYF	TGTGCCAGCAGCTACCCAGGGAGCCCTGGAAACACCATATATTTT
few	TRBJ2-7	NA	TRBV16	CASSLGADYEQYF	TGTGCCAGCAGCCTCGGAGCCGACTACGAGCAGTACTTC
many	TRBJ2-3	TRBD1	TRBV20-1	CSATGTGGLDTQYF	TGCAGTGCAACCGGGACAGGGGGATTAGATACGCAGTATTTT
NA	TRBJ1-5	TRBD1	TRBV6-6	CDSSYSSGGKYSNQPQHF	TGTGACAGCAGTTACTCATCAGGGGGCAAATATAGCAATCAGCCCCAGCATTTT
many	TRBJ2-7	TRBD2	TRBV20-1	CSVQSGEYYEQYF	TGCAGTGTTCAGAGCGGGGAGTACTACGAGCAGTACTTC
few	TRBJ2-5	NA	TRBV11-2	CASSPPAYQETQYF	TGTGCCAGCAGCCCACCCGCCTACCAAGAGACCCAGTACTTC
many	TRBJ2-5	TRBD2	TRBV20-1	CSARDTSGGVGETQYF	TGCAGTGCTAGAGATACTAGCGGGGGGGTAGGGGAGACCCAGTACTTC
many	TRBJ2-7	TRBD2	TRBV20-1	CSARSWFRGGGPGGSYEQYF	TGCAGTGCTAGAAGCTGGTTTCGAGGGGGAGGGCCGGGGGGGTCCTACGAGCAGTACTTC
many	TRBJ2-2	NA	TRBV3-1	CASSQGGGTGELFF	TGTGCCAGCAGCCAAGGAGGGGGCACCGGGGAGCTGTTTTTT
many	TRBJ2-1	NA	TRBV30	CAWSALNEQFF	TGTGCCTGGAGTGCCCTAAATGAGCAGTTCTTC
NA	TRBJ1-2	TRBD1	TRBV20-1	CSARVGSGDRDGYTF	TGCAGTGCTAGAGTGGGCTCGGGGGACAGAGATGGCTACACCTTC
many	TRBJ2-3	TRBD2	TRBV20-1	CSAPLAGGGNTQYF	TGCAGTGCTCCCCTAGCGGGGGGCGGAAATACGCAGTATTTT